This T cell receptor (beta chain) was captured in a study of blood T cells in healthy people across ages. The CDR3 runs to 17 residues. This clonotype was picked up a small number of times. The second PCR ran roughly 6 to 11 cycles with a sample-barcoded 5' primer and J-beta primers. TCRdb reprocessed the 5' RACE reads with MiXCR, giving one entry per CDR3 protein. The table has approximately 350,000 distinct CDR3 sequences, roughly half seen once. The chain couples TRBV21-1 to TRBJ2-7; the tabulated D call, TRBD1, remains unverified against the DNA. TRBV21-1 is deemed a pseudogene. The clonotype originates from a man aged 55 to 69 in good health. The sample consisted of blood. The CDR3 region has the DNA TGTGCCAGCCCCCCCCCGGACAGCCAACACGGTCTATACGAGCAGTACTTC. This gives the protein CASPPPDSQHGLYEQYF.